The 3 T cell receptor beta chains in this list originate from one sample, sequenced in a study of OX40 agonist ivuxolimab in advanced cancers. Using immunoSEQ multiplex PCR, the repertoire was profiled, and TCRdb retains in-frame clones only, with some absent. The data show under 25,000 clones, 73% seen once. The specimen comprised CD4+ or CD8+ T cells sorted from blood, sampled in a trial of the OX40 agonist ivuxolimab. These TCRs come from an adult with an advanced solid tumor such as melanoma, head and neck, liver or kidney cancer.

The chain links TRBV28 to TRBJ2-3, with D perhaps TRBD1 (7 bases). Germline V gives CDR1 MDHEN, CDR2 SYDVKM. CDR3 length: 15 amino acids. V shed 3 bases and J shed 6 bases, with 16 bases lying between them. The CDR3 nucleotides read TGTGCCAGCAGTTTGTTCGGAGGGGGCGTGGATACGCAGTATTTT. This gives the protein CASSLFGGGVDTQYF.

The V call is TRBV15, the J call TRBJ2-2; D may correspond to TRBD1 or TRBD2 (5 bases each). Germline CDR1 reads LNHNV; CDR2 reads YYDKDF (reference sequence). The CDR3 extends over 14 amino acids. V was pared by 10 bases and J by 0 bases, with 12 bases between. The CDR3 reads CAIARGTNTGELFF. CDR3 DNA: TGTGCCATCGCGAGGGGAACGAACACCGGGGAGCTGTTTTTT.

The gene calls are TRBV19 and TRBJ2-6; D gene unclear. The CDR3 spans 15 residues. CDR1 and CDR2 (germline): LNHDA, SQIVND (reference sequence). V lost 2 bases and J 0 bases, leaving 5 bases between the germline ends. The CDR3 DNA sequence: TGTGCCAGTAGTATATTGGTCTCTGGGGCCAACGTCCTGACTTTC. It encodes CASSILVSGANVLTF.